The 7 T cell receptor beta chains below were found in one sample sequenced in a study of response to subunit inactivated influenza vaccine. TCRdb recomputed calls from the RT-PCR reads with MiXCR, one row per CDR3 protein. The repertoire holds 700,000 to 800,000 distinct CDR3 sequences, with roughly 20% as singletons. The sample here was PBMCs from blood, taken more than 4 days after vaccination. The receptor set was obtained from a man in his fifties or sixties who received an inactivated influenza vaccine.

V gene TRBV4-2 combines with J gene TRBJ2-1, with 12 nucleotides matching TRBD2. The CDR3 loop spans 17 amino acids. V trimming: 1 base; J trimming: 5 bases; junction bases outside the gene matches: 6. CDR1 is LGHNA, CDR2 YNFKEQ, per germline. CDR3 DNA sequence: TGTGCCAGCAGCCAAGGGAGGCGGACTAGCGGGAACAATGAGCAGTTCTTC. Amino acid sequence: CASSQGRRTSGNNEQFF.

In its sample, this clonotype was seen a few times. This chain joins TRBV5-1 and TRBJ2-5; maybe TRBD2 (5 bases). CDR3 length: 15 residues. Deletions cut 0 bases from V and 5 bases from J, with 14 bases between. Germline V lookup: CDR1 SGHRS, CDR2 YFSETQ. The CDR3 reads CASSLALRGPETQYF. In DNA, the CDR3 is TGCGCCAGCAGCTTGGCCCTCCGAGGGCCGGAGACCCAGTACTTC.

This clonotype was seen more than once but under ten times. This chain connects TRBV20-1 to TRBJ2-7; D possibly corresponds to TRBD1 (6 bases). Germline V gene sequence: CDR1 DFQATT, CDR2 SNEGSKA (reference sequence). The ends were cut back, 0 bases at V and 5 bases at J, with 17 bases in the middle. The CDR3 is 15 residues long. Here the CDR3 DNA reads TGCAGTGCTAGAGAAACAGGGCGGCCTAAAGACGAGCAGTACTTC. Amino acids: CSARETGRPKDEQYF.

This clonotype was seen only a few times. V is TRBV20-1 and J is TRBJ1-6; D gene uncertain. Germline values: CDR1 DFQATT, CDR2 SNEGSKA (reference sequence). The germline V and J ends were trimmed by 0 bases and 14 bases, with 8 bases remaining between them. The CDR3 length is 11 residues. The CDR3 region has the DNA TGCAGTGCTAGAGATTTCCCCGCCCTCCACTTT. Its translation is CSARDFPALHF.

This chain links TRBV20-1 with TRBJ1-1; TRBD1 is a possible D gene (5 bases). V was shortened by 6 bases and J by 4 bases, with 15 bases between the two germline ends. CDR1 is DFQATT and CDR2 is SNEGSKA in the germline V gene (reference sequence). The CDR3 totals 13 residues. For the CDR3, the DNA is TGCAGTGCAAGGGGCGGGGGTTCCACTGAAGCTTTCTTT. Translating gives CSARGGGSTEAFF.

The rearrangement uses TRBV12-3 or TRBV12-4 and TRBJ2-4; D may correspond to TRBD1 or TRBD2 (6 bases each). The CDR3 has 20 residues. V was pared by 11 bases and J by 9 bases, with 41 bases between. In DNA, the CDR3 is TGTGCCTCTGCCAGCAGTTTAACGTCGGCGTCTATGGGGAAGGGGGGCATTCAGTACTTC. Protein: CASASSLTSASMGKGGIQYF.

The chain has TRBV25-1 and TRBJ2-7, with a weak D call TRBD1 (6 bases). With 6 bases removed from V and 2 bases from J, the gap between germline ends came to 17 bases. Germline lookup yields CDR1 MGHDK and CDR2 SYGVNS. The CDR3 sequence is 15 residues long. The CDR3 coding sequence is TGTGCCAGCAGCAGAGGGGCCAGGGGTCCCTACGAGCAGTACTTC. Translation gives CASSRGARGPYEQYF.